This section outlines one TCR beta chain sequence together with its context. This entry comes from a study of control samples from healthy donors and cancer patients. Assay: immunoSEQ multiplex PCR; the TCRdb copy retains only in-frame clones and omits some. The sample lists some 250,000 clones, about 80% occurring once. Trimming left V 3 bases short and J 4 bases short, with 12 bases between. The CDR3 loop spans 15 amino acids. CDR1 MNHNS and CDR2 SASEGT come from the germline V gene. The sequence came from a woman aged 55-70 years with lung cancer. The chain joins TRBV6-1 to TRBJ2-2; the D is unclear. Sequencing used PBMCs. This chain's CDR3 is CASSEVSSGTGELFF. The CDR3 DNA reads TGTGCCAGCAGTGAGGTATCTAGTGGCACCGGGGAGCTGTTTTTT.